The present T cell receptor beta chain was sequenced within a study of OX40 agonist ivuxolimab in advanced cancers. Points from the study as a whole: The 0.1-3.0 mg/kg partial responders had among the lowest clonal expansion. Circulating CD4+ and CD8+ T cells showed clonal expansion by week 6 at 0.1 to 3.0 mg/kg.

Germline lookup yields CDR1 SGDLS and CDR2 YYNGEE. CDR3 length equals 14 residues. V dropped 5 bases and J dropped 3; count of bases not matched to a gene: 5. Anyone with autoimmune disease history or systemic immunosuppression was excluded. Peripheral blood came from all dose cohorts at three timepoints. Profiling relied on immunoSEQ multiplex PCR, and the TCRdb table lists in-frame clones only, not all of them. The table lists 100,000 or so clones, roughly 95% of them singletons. On this clone: The antigen is undetermined.

Source: CD4+ or CD8+ T cells sorted from blood, taken in a trial of the OX40 agonist ivuxolimab. The sequence derives from an adult with an advanced solid tumor such as melanoma, head and neck, liver or kidney cancer. This chain joins TRBV9 and TRBJ2-5, with TRBD1 identical over 9 bases. This chain's CDR3 is CASRPTGGEETQYF. The CDR3 nucleotides read TGTGCCAGCAGACCCACAGGGGGCGAAGAGACCCAGTACTTC.